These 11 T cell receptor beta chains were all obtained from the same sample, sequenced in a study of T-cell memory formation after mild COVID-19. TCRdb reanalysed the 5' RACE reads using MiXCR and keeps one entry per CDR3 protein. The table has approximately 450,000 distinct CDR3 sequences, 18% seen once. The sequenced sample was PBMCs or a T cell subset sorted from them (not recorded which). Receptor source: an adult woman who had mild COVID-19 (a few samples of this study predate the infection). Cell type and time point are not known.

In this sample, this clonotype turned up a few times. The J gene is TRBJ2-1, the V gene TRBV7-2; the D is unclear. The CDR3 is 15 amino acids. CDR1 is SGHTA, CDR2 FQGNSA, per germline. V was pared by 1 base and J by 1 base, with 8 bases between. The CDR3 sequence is CASSLDRQSYNEQFF. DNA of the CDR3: TGTGCCAGCAGCTTAGACCGACAATCCTACAATGAGCAGTTCTTC.

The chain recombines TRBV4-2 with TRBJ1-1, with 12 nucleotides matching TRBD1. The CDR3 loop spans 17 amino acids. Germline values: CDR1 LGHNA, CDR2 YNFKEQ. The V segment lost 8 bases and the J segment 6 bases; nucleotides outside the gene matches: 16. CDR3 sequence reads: CASQTSGTGGRGAEAFF. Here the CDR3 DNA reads TGTGCCAGCCAGACTTCCGGGACAGGGGGCCGAGGGGCTGAAGCTTTCTTT.

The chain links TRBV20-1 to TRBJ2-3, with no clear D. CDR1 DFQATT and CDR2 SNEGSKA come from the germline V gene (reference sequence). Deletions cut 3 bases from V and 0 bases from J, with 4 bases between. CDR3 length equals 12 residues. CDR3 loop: CSASGSTDTQYF. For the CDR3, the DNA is TGCAGTGCTAGCGGGAGCACAGATACGCAGTATTTT.

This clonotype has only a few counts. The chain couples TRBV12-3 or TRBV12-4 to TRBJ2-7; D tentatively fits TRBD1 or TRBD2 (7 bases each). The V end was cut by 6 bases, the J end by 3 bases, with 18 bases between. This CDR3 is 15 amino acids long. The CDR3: CASSLPGGEDYEQYF. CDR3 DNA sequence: TGTGCCAGCAGCTTGCCAGGGGGGGAGGACTACGAGCAGTACTTC.

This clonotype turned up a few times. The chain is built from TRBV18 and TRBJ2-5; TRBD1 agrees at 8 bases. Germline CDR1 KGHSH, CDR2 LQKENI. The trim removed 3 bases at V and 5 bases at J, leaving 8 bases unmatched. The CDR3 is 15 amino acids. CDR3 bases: TGTGCCAGCTCACCCAAGTCTCAGGGGGCGGAGACCCAGTACTTC. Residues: CASSPKSQGAETQYF.

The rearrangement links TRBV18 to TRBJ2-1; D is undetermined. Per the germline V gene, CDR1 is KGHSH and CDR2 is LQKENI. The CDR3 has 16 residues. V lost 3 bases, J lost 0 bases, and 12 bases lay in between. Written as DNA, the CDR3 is TGTGCCAGCTCACCGTATATGCCCACCTCCTACAATGAGCAGTTCTTC. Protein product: CASSPYMPTSYNEQFF.

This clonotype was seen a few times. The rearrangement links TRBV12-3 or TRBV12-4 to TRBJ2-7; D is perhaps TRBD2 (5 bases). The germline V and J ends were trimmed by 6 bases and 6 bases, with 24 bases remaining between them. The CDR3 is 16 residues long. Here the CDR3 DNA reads TGTGCCAGCAGCTCAGGACTGTATGGAGCTTTCCGCGAGCAGTACTTC. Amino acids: CASSSGLYGAFREQYF.

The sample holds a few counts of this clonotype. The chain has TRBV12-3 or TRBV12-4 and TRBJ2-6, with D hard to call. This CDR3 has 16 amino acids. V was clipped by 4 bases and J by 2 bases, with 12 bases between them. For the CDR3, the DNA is TGTGCCAGCAGTTCAAAGGGTGCCCCTGGGGCCAACGTCCTGACTTTC. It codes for CASSSKGAPGANVLTF.

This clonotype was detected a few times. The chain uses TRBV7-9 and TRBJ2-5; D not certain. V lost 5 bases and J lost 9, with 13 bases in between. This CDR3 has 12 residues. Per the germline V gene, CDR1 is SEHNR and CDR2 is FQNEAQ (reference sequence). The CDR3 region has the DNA TGTGCCAGCAGCCTAACGACGGGTCCCCAGTACTTC. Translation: CASSLTTGPQYF.

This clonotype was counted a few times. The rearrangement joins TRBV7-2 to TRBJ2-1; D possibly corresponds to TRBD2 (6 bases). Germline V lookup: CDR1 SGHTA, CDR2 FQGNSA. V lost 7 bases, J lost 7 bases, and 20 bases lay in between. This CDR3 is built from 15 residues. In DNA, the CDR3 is TGTGCCAGCACCCGCTCAATTGTACGGGGGAATGAGCAGTTCTTC. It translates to CASTRSIVRGNEQFF.

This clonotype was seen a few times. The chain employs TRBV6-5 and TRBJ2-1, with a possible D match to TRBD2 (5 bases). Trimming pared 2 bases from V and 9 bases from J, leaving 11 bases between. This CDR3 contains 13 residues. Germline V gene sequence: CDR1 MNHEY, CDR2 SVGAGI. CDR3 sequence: CASSYSRAGEQFF. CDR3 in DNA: TGTGCCAGCAGTTACAGTCGTGCGGGTGAGCAGTTCTTC.